The count of the clone carrying this T cell receptor beta chain is one. This same CDR3 is encoded by further DNA sequences in the sample. This entry comes from a study of shared clonotypes between healthy human individuals. The CDR3 covers 15 residues. The V end lost 0 bases, the J end lost 0 bases, and 10 bases lay between the germline ends. Germline CDR1 SGHRS, CDR2 YFSETQ. As processed by the authors: Junction-only sequences produced by ImmunoSEQ had no quality scores, so filtering differed. Using immunoSEQ multiplex PCR, the repertoire was profiled, and TCRdb retains in-frame clones only, with some absent. For V, J and clone size, that table is used; D and trimming come from the DNA. This sample carries more than 2 million clones, 90% to 95% of them seen once, and the ten largest clones take 0.1% to 0.15%.

The sequencing sample was made of naive CD4+ T cells sorted from blood. Subset: CD45RA+ positively selected. This TCR was recovered from a man aged 18 to 29 in good health. The V gene is TRBV5-1, the J gene TRBJ2-7; D perhaps matches TRBD1 (5 bases). The CDR3 DNA reads as TGCGCCAGCAGCTTGGCGCAGGGCCCCTCCTACGAGCAGTACTTC. Its translation: CASSLAQGPSYEQYF.